This record covers a single T cell receptor beta chain. Antigen: not known. A multiplex PCR was run with 60 Vbeta primers and 13 Jbeta primers. Using immunoSEQ multiplex PCR, the repertoire was profiled, and TCRdb retains in-frame clones only, with some absent. The sample includes roughly 130,000 clones, approximately 65% of them seen just once. This sample stems from a study of cytomegalovirus exposure and HLA in healthy donors. Broader study findings: Later analysis revealed greater clonal expansion in HLA-associated TCR beta chains than in equally common others.

The specimen sequenced was PBMCs. The TCR sequence derives from a woman in her sixties in good health and CMV-seronegative.

The CDR3 region is CASSDDRGRRETQYF. The CDR3 coding sequence is TGTGCCAGCAGTGACGACAGGGGGCGGAGGGAGACCCAGTACTTC. This chain joins TRBV6-1 and TRBJ2-5, with TRBD1 matching 10 bases. The CDR3 consists of 15 residues. Germline assignment: CDR1 MNHNS and CDR2 SASEGT. The junction had 6 bases not matched to a gene; V was cut back by 3 bases and J by 5 bases.